What follows describes a single T cell receptor (beta chain). There is no known antigen for this receptor. No much larger clone exists at a distance of one base, and base qualities are not known. Genomic DNA was isolated from the sorted cells so that the TCRbeta CDR3 region could be sequenced. The immunoSEQ Assay was used for sequencing of TCRbeta CDR3 regions. Not all clones reach the TCRdb copy of this immuneACCESS table, which keeps in-frame sequences only. Checked studies attribute under half of the gap to unresolved V genes and leave the rest unexplained. Recorded for this sample are about 41,000 clones; 75% to 85% of them occurred a single time. The leading ten clones occupy approximately 2.5% of the sample. The data are from a study of OX40 agonist ivuxolimab in advanced cancers. Study-wide context: Ivuxolimab was an agonistic, fully human IgG2 monoclonal antibody directed against OX40 (CD134), a costimulatory receptor. Peripheral TCRbeta sequencing aimed to test whether ivuxolimab altered TCR sequence diversity and caused clonal T-cell expansion. Patients were allowed to have had prior anti-PD-1, anti-PD-L1 or anti-CTLA-4 therapy, and approximately 40% of the dose-escalation patients had previously received checkpoint inhibitors. Partial responses were achieved by three dose-escalation patients, of whom one had hepatocellular carcinoma and two had cutaneous melanoma. Of the 50 to 55 dose-escalation patients, hepatocellular carcinoma was present in approximately 20, melanoma in roughly 15, renal cell carcinoma in 9 and head and neck cancer in 9. Intravenous ivuxolimab was administered to patients every 2 weeks at six dose levels: 0.01, 0.1, 0.3, 1.5, 3 and 10 mg/kg. The paper covers the monotherapy dose-escalation part of the phase I ivuxolimab trial, which included N ≈ 52 patients. A male proportion of almost 85% and a mean age of approximately 60 years, ranging from about 20 to 85, were recorded for the dose-escalation cohort.

Patients with autoimmune disease history or receiving systemic immunosuppression were excluded from the trial. Peripheral blood for TCR sequencing was collected from all dose cohorts at baseline, on cycle 4 day 1, and on cycle 7 day 1. The samples were drawn from a first-in-human, open-label, multicenter phase I dose-escalation trial of ivuxolimab. The trial enrolled adults with locally advanced or metastatic head and neck squamous cell, hepatocellular, melanoma or renal cell carcinoma. CD4+ and CD8+ T cells were sorted separately from peripheral blood before TCR sequencing. What the authors observed across the whole study: Partial responders in the 0.1-3.0 mg/kg groups had among the lowest normalized peripheral clonal expansion, especially among CD8+ T cells. Low levels of normalized T-cell clonal expansion were also seen in some patients who did not respond. Antigen specificity was not determined for the clonally expanded peripheral T cells. On average, CD8+ T cells showed more expanded clones than CD4+ T cells after ivuxolimab. At doses of 0.1 to 3.0 mg/kg, clonal expansion of both CD4+ and CD8+ T cells in blood was seen between baseline and week 6.

Sequencing used CD4+ or CD8+ T cells sorted from blood, obtained in a trial of the OX40 agonist ivuxolimab. The clonotype was recovered from an adult with an advanced solid tumor such as melanoma, head and neck, liver or kidney cancer.

The CDR3 in this case is CASSLADGSGNTIYF. In nucleotide form, the sequence is TGTGCCAGCAGCTTAGCGGACGGCTCTGGAAACACCATATATTTT. The sequence joins TRBV11-2 to TRBJ1-3, with the D gene too uncertain to name. CDR1 and CDR2, looked up from the germline V gene, are SGHAT and FQNNGV. Spanning cysteine to phenylalanine, the CDR3 consists of 15 amino acids. Kept here is only the CDR3 DNA, which spans 45 bases and is read in frame from base 1. Trimming takes 1 base from V and 0 bases from J, and the germline ends sit 7 bases apart.